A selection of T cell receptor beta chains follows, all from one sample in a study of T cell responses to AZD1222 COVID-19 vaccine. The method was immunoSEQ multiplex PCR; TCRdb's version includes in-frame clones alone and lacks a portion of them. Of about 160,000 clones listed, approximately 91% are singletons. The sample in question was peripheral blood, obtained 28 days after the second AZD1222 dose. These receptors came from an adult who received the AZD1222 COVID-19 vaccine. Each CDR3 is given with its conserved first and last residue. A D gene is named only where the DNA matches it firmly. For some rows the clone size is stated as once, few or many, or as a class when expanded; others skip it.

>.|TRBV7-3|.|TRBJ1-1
CASSLGDYPNTEAFF
TGTGCCAGCAGCTTAGGGGATTACCCGAACACTGAAGCTTTCTTT
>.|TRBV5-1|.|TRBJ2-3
CASSQEVNRDISDTQYF
TGCGCCAGCAGCCAGGAGGTGAACCGGGACATCTCAGATACGCAGTATTTT
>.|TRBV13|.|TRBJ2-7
CASSSRDQGSYEQYF
TGTGCCAGCAGCTCCCGGGACCAGGGGTCCTACGAGCAGTACTTC
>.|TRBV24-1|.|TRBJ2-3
CATSEEGTDTQYF
TGTGCCACCAGTGAAGAGGGCACAGATACGCAGTATTTT
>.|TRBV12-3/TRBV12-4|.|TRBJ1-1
CASSRALHTEAFF
TGTGCCAGCAGCCGGGCTCTCCACACTGAAGCTTTCTTT
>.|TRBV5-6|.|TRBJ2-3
CASSLVEGTDTQYF
TGTGCCAGCAGCTTGGTCGAAGGCACAGATACGCAGTATTTT
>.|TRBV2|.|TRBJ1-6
CASSLGRESSYNSPLHF
TGTGCCAGCAGCTTGGGGCGGGAAAGCTCCTATAATTCACCCCTCCACTTT
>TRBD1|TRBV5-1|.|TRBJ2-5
CASSSQGETQYF
TGCGCCAGCAGCTCACAGGGGGAGACCCAGTACTTC
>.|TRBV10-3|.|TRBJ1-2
CAISGRAGNYGYTF
TGTGCCATCAGTGGCAGGGCTGGAAACTATGGCTACACCTTC
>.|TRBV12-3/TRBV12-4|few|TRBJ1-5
CASSLFENQPQHF
TGTGCCAGCAGTTTATTCGAGAATCAGCCCCAGCATTTT
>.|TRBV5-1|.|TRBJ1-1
CASSRDGTNTEAFF
TGCGCCAGCAGTAGGGACGGAACAAACACTGAAGCTTTCTTT
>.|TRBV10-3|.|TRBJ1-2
CAISESPGRGGGYTF
TGTGCCATCAGTGAGTCCCCAGGGAGAGGGGGTGGCTACACCTTC
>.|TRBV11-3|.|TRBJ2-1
CASSPRYYNEQFF
TGTGCCAGCAGCCCCCGGTATTACAATGAGCAGTTCTTC
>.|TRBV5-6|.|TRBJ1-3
CASSPSFGFYTIYF
TGTGCCAGCAGCCCCTCCTTTGGGTTCTACACCATATATTTT